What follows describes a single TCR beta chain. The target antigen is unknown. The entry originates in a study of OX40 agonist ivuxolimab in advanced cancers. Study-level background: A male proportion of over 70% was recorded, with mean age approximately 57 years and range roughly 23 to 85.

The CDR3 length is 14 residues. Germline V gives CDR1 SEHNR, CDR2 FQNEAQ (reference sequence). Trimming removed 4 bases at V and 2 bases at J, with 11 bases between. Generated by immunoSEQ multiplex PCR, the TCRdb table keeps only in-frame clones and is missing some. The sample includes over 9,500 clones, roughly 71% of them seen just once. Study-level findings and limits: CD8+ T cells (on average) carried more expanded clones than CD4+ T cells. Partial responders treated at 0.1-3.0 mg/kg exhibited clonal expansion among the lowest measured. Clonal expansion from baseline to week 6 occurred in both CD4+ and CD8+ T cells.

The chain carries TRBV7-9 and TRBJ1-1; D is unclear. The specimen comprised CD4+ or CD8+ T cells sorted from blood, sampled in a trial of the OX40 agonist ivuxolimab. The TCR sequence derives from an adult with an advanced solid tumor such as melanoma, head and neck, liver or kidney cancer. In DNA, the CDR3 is TGTGCCAGCAGCTCAATGGGCTCCAACACTGAAGCTTTCTTT. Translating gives CASSSMGSNTEAFF. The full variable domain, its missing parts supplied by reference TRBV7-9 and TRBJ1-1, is DTGVSQNPRHKITKRGQNVTFRCDPISEHNRLYWYRQTLGQGPEFLTYFQNEAQLEKSRLLSDRFSAERPKGSFSTLEIQRTEQGDSAMYLCASSSMGSNTEAFFGQGTRLTVV.